Presented here are 32 T cell receptor beta chains from one specimen sequenced in a study of control samples from healthy donors and cancer patients. Libraries were prepared by immunoSEQ multiplex PCR; TCRdb keeps only in-frame clonotypes and omits some of them. The table shows roughly 99,000 clones, with roughly 78% occurring only once. The source material was blood. Receptors originate from a man aged 55 to 70 in good health.

The V and J genes are TRBV30 and TRBJ2-5; TRBD1 matches at 8 bases. The CDR3 spans 14 residues. V shed 2 bases, J shed 4 bases, and the junction held 6 bases outside the gene matches. The V gene's germline CDR1 is GTSNPN and CDR2 SVGIG (reference sequence). The CDR3 is CAWSTGGNGETQYF. The CDR3 nucleotides read TGTGCCTGGAGTACAGGGGGTAATGGAGAGACCCAGTACTTC.

CDR3 residues: CASSFPGRAGSYNEQFF. The CDR3 DNA sequence: TGTGCCAGCAGCTTCCCGGGCCGAGCGGGCTCCTACAATGAGCAGTTCTTC. This sequence joins TRBV7-6 and TRBJ2-1; D may be TRBD2 (6 bases). CDR3 size: 17 residues. V dropped 3 bases and J dropped 0 bases, with 15 bases sitting between them. Germline loops: CDR1 SGHVS, CDR2 FNYEAQ.

The chain links TRBV5-8 to TRBJ2-3; D is undetermined. Germline V gene sequence: CDR1 SGHTS, CDR2 YDEGEE. There are 15 residues in the CDR3. V was pared by 0 bases and J by 4 bases, with 12 bases between. In nucleotides, the CDR3 is TGTGCCAGCAGCTTGGGACTTCTTTTGGCAGATACGCAGTATTTT. Translation gives CASSLGLLLADTQYF. Supplemented by reference TRBV5-8 and TRBJ2-3, the full variable domain reads EAGVTQSPTHLIKTRGQQATLRCSPISGHTSVYWYQQALGLGLQFLLWYDEGEERNRGNFPPRFSGRQFPNYSSELNVNALELEDSALYLCASSLGLLLADTQYFGPGTRLTVL.

The rearrangement uses TRBV9 and TRBJ2-5; TRBD1 matches at 9 bases. Germline CDR1 SGDLS, CDR2 YYNGEE. The J segment lost 5 bases and the V segment lost 4 bases, leaving 6 bases of the junction unmatched. The CDR3 covers 14 residues. Here the CDR3 DNA reads TGTGCCAGCAGCATACAGGGGGCGCTTGAGACCCAGTACTTC. Protein product: CASSIQGALETQYF.

The rearrangement links TRBV4-2 to TRBJ2-5; possibly TRBD1 for D (6 bases). This CDR3 spans 14 amino acids. Trimming removed 1 base from V and 0 bases from J, with 6 bases in between. CDR1 is LGHNA, CDR2 YNFKEQ, per germline. The CDR3 DNA reads as TGTGCCAGCAGCCAAGGGACAGACCAAGAGACCCAGTACTTC. Amino acid sequence: CASSQGTDQETQYF.

The chain employs TRBV7-9 and TRBJ2-5, with 9 positions matching TRBD1. In germline, CDR1 is SEHNR, CDR2 FQNEAQ (reference sequence). The CDR3 is 15 amino acids. With 1 base clipped from V and 2 bases from J, the junction kept 2 bases outside the gene matches. The CDR3 DNA reads as TGTGCCAGCAGCTTAGACAGGGGGCTTCAAGAGACCCAGTACTTC. Protein sequence: CASSLDRGLQETQYF.

The chain uses TRBV19 and TRBJ2-3, with D hard to call. Trimming pared 3 bases from V and 0 bases from J, leaving 7 bases between. Germline CDR1 and CDR2: LNHDA and SQIVND (reference sequence). CDR3 length: 14 amino acids. CDR3 residues: CASSMLDSTDTQYF. The CDR3 DNA reads TGTGCCAGTAGTATGTTAGACAGCACAGATACGCAGTATTTT.

The J gene is TRBJ2-1, the V gene TRBV2, with D perhaps matching TRBD1 (6 bases). Deletions cut 6 bases from V and 1 base from J, with 7 bases between. The CDR3 has 13 residues. Germline-derived CDR1 and CDR2 are SNHLY and FYNNEI. CDR3 sequence (DNA): TGTGCCAGCAGGGACAGATCCTACAATGAGCAGTTCTTC. It encodes CASRDRSYNEQFF.

The chain combines TRBV6-5 with TRBJ2-7; D call uncertain. Trimming removed 0 bases from V and 2 bases from J, with 11 bases in between. The CDR3 contains 15 residues. Germline loops: CDR1 MNHEY, CDR2 SVGAGI. This CDR3 is CASSYSLAGAYEQYF. The CDR3 region has the DNA TGTGCCAGCAGTTACTCGTTGGCAGGCGCCTACGAGCAGTACTTC.

V usage is TRBV18 and J usage is TRBJ2-1; D not certain. V was shortened by 3 bases and J by 3 bases, with 15 bases between the two germline ends. CDR1 KGHSH and CDR2 LQKENI come from the germline V gene. The CDR3 has 16 amino acids. In DNA, the CDR3 is TGTGCCAGCTCACCGCCCACCAGCGAAGTCTACAATGAGCAGTTCTTC. Translation: CASSPPTSEVYNEQFF.

The chain joins TRBV4-2 to TRBJ2-6, with D unresolved. V was pared by 0 bases and J by 0 bases, with 6 bases between. Germline V gene sequence: CDR1 LGHNA, CDR2 YNFKEQ. This CDR3 has 16 amino acids. The CDR3 region is CASSQDRSSGANVLTF. The DNA of the CDR3 is TGTGCCAGCAGCCAAGACAGGAGCTCTGGGGCCAACGTCCTGACTTTC.

The rearrangement links TRBV19 to TRBJ2-7; 8 bases align to TRBD1. Germline loops: CDR1 LNHDA, CDR2 SQIVND (reference sequence). The V segment lost 4 bases and the J segment 3 bases; nucleotides outside the gene matches: 5. This CDR3 comprises 14 residues. The CDR3 region is CASSTTGVDYEQYF. CDR3 coding DNA: TGTGCCAGTAGTACGACAGGGGTGGACTACGAGCAGTACTTC.

The V call is TRBV19, the J call TRBJ2-6; 8 bases match TRBD1. J was trimmed by 18 bases and V by 5 bases; bases with no gene match: 15. This CDR3 is 14 amino acids long. The germline gives CDR1 LNHDA, CDR2 SQIVND (reference sequence). The DNA of the CDR3 is TGTGCCAGTAGTTCGGGACAGGTCAACAACAAAGGGACTTTC. It translates to CASSSGQVNNKGTF.

The chain carries TRBV10-2 and TRBJ2-1; no clear D. The CDR3 extends over 10 amino acids. V lost 8 bases to trimming and J lost 14 bases, with 13 bases between them. Germline lookup yields CDR1 WSHSY and CDR2 SAAADI. CDR3 amino acids: CASGGPRKFF. CDR3 DNA: TGCGCCAGCGGCGGACCCCGGAAGTTCTTC.

The chain uses TRBV3-1 (or the pseudogene TRBV3-2) and TRBJ2-3, with TRBD2 identical over 9 bases. CDR1 is LGHDT, CDR2 YNNKEL, per germline (reference sequence). The CDR3 has 18 residues. V gave up 1 base and J gave up 5 bases; unmatched junction bases: 13. CDR3 coding DNA: TGTGCCAGCAGCCAAGTTGTTGCGGGAGGGCCCAGGGGAGATACGCAGTATTTT. The encoded protein is CASSQVVAGGPRGDTQYF.

This sequence joins TRBV28 and TRBJ2-6; D gene ambiguous. Between the trimmed V and J ends, which lost 6 bases and 0 bases, there was a span of 9 bases. Germline CDR1 MDHEN, CDR2 SYDVKM. This CDR3 contains 15 residues. In DNA form, the CDR3 reads TGTGCCAGCAGGACCCCGAACTCTGGGGCCAACGTCCTGACTTTC. Amino acids: CASRTPNSGANVLTF.

The chain is built from TRBV6-5 and TRBJ1-1; TRBD1 agrees at 10 bases. From germline, CDR1 is MNHEY and CDR2 SVGAGI. The ends lost 5 bases at V and 5 bases at J; junction bases unmatched: 5. The CDR3 is made up of 14 amino acids. The CDR3 region is CASSRQGARTEAFF. The CDR3 coding sequence is TGTGCCAGCAGTAGACAGGGGGCAAGGACTGAAGCTTTCTTT.

This sequence joins TRBV5-6 and TRBJ1-6; no clear D gene. CDR3 length: 18 amino acids. V shed 4 bases and J shed 1 base, with 18 bases lying between them. Per the germline V gene, CDR1 is SGHDT and CDR2 is YYEEEE. The CDR3 nucleotides read TGTGCCAGCAGCCGATTAGACTCAACTGAATCCTATAATTCACCCCTCCACTTT. Its translation: CASSRLDSTESYNSPLHF.

This sequence joins TRBV27 and TRBJ2-1; the D gene is possibly TRBD2 (6 bases). Germline loops: CDR1 MNHEY, CDR2 SMNVEV (reference sequence). V shed 10 bases and J shed 4 bases, with 14 bases lying between them. This CDR3 is built from 13 residues. Here the CDR3 reads CATKGGVYNEQFF. As DNA, the CDR3 is TGTGCCACCAAAGGAGGGGTATACAATGAGCAGTTCTTC.

The CDR3 is CASSLESSPYNEQFF. CDR3 sequence (DNA): TGTGCCAGCAGCTTAGAAAGCAGCCCCTACAATGAGCAGTTCTTC. The chain employs TRBV11-2 and TRBJ2-1; no reliable D call. The ends were cut back, 0 bases at V and 2 bases at J, with 8 bases in the middle. The CDR3 length is 15 residues. The V gene's germline CDR1 is SGHAT and CDR2 FQNNGV. The variable domain in full, with the rest retrieved from reference TRBV11-2 and TRBJ2-1, is EAGVAQSPRYKIIEKRQSVAFWCNPISGHATLYWYQQILGQGPKLLIQFQNNGVVDDSQLPKDRFSAERLKGVDSTLKIQPAKLEDSAVYLCASSLESSPYNEQFFGPGTRLTVL.

This chain joins TRBV6-5 and TRBJ2-7; D call uncertain. The CDR3 runs 11 residues. Germline lookup yields CDR1 MNHEY and CDR2 SVGAGI. The V end lost 6 bases, the J end lost 2 bases, and 5 bases lay between the germline ends. The CDR3 bases are TGTGCCAGCAGAAACCCCTACGAGCAGTACTTC. It yields the protein CASRNPYEQYF.

The chain couples TRBV6-6 to TRBJ1-4, with TRBD1 as a possible D gene (5 bases). Germline V lookup: CDR1 MNHNY, CDR2 SVGAGI (reference sequence). V was trimmed by 5 bases and J by 4 bases, leaving 20 bases between them. This CDR3 is 17 amino acids long. In nucleotides, the CDR3 is TGTGCCAGCAGTCTAAGGGGATGGGGTGGCCTTAATGAAAAACTGTTTTTT. As protein: CASSLRGWGGLNEKLFF.

This rearrangement joins TRBV19 to TRBJ2-1; TRBD2 is a possible D gene (6 bases). CDR3 length: 16 residues. Germline V gives CDR1 LNHDA, CDR2 SQIVND (reference sequence). V gave up 1 base and J gave up 2 bases, with 12 bases separating them. CDR3 sequence: CASSIGRGTTYNEQFF. In DNA form, the CDR3 reads TGTGCCAGTAGTATAGGTCGGGGGACGACCTACAATGAGCAGTTCTTC.

The chain joins TRBV4-1 to TRBJ2-5; perhaps D is TRBD1 or TRBD2 (5 bases each). V dropped 4 bases and J dropped 2 bases, with 14 bases sitting between them. This CDR3 has 15 amino acids. The germline V gene has CDR1 MGHRA and CDR2 YSYEKL. The CDR3 DNA sequence: TGCGCCAGCAGCCCCGGGACCGCAGTACAAGAGACCCAGTACTTC. Amino acids: CASSPGTAVQETQYF.

This chain joins TRBV5-1 and TRBJ2-7, with 7 bases lining up with TRBD1. After removal of 0 bases from V and 6 bases from J, the junction contained 9 bases not matched to a gene. The CDR3 is 15 residues long. CDR1 and CDR2 (germline): SGHRS, YFSETQ. CDR3 sequence (DNA): TGCGCCAGCAGCTTGGGTCGCCAGGGGGAAATCGAGCAGTACTTC. This sequence encodes CASSLGRQGEIEQYF.

This sequence joins TRBV30 and TRBJ2-7; 12 bases line up with TRBD2. Germline values: CDR1 GTSNPN, CDR2 SVGIG (reference sequence). This CDR3 comprises 16 residues. The J segment lost 2 bases and the V segment lost 0 bases, leaving 5 bases of the junction unmatched. The DNA of the CDR3 is TGTGCCTGGAGTGTACTAGCGGGAGGATCCCCCTACGAGCAGTACTTC. Protein sequence: CAWSVLAGGSPYEQYF.

V and J are TRBV11-2 and TRBJ2-1; D may be TRBD2 (5 bases). The length of the CDR3 is 13 residues. Germline CDR1 is SGHAT and CDR2 is FQNNGV. V shed 5 bases and J shed 7 bases, with 12 bases lying between them. The CDR3 DNA follows: TGTGCCAGCAGCCTACCTCCGGGGAATGAGCAGTTCTTC. Translation gives CASSLPPGNEQFF.

This rearrangement joins TRBV25-1 to TRBJ2-7; 10 positions match TRBD1. The CDR3 is made up of 15 amino acids. V shed 5 bases and J 6 bases; nucleotides not matched to a gene: 10. CDR1 is MGHDK and CDR2 is SYGVNS in the germline V gene. CDR3: CASSNAGTGVSEQYF. For the CDR3, the DNA is TGTGCCAGCAGTAATGCCGGGACAGGGGTTTCCGAGCAGTACTTC.

The chain links TRBV3-1 (or the pseudogene TRBV3-2) to TRBJ2-7; D is unresolved. The V end lost 3 bases, the J end lost 0 bases, and 9 bases lay between the germline ends. From germline, CDR1 is LGHDT and CDR2 YNNKEL (reference sequence). CDR3 length equals 14 residues. CDR3 in DNA: TGTGCCAGCAGCCAGGATCTACACTCCTACGAGCAGTACTTC. This gives the protein CASSQDLHSYEQYF.

The chain combines TRBV14 with TRBJ1-2; D gene ambiguous. CDR1 and CDR2 from the germline V gene are SGHDN and FVKESK. The CDR3 has 12 residues. Trimming cost V 6 bases and J 4 bases, with 9 bases left between them. DNA of the CDR3: TGTGCCAGCAGTCAATACAGCTATGGCTACACCTTC. It specifies CASSQYSYGYTF.

This clone was detected once. The genes are TRBV5-1 and TRBJ2-4; 11 nucleotides line up with TRBD2. Germline V gene data show CDR1 as SGHRS and CDR2 as YFSETQ. This CDR3 region has 17 residues. Trimming at V came to 4 bases and at J to 0 bases, leaving 6 bases not matched to a gene. The CDR3 sequence: CASSLSGGAEAKNIQYF. As DNA, the CDR3 is TGCGCCAGCAGCCTTAGCGGGGGGGCCGAAGCCAAAAACATTCAGTACTTC.

V and J are TRBV27 and TRBJ2-1; 11 nucleotides agree with TRBD2. V trimming: 3 bases; J trimming: 7 bases; junction bases outside the gene matches: 5. Germline CDR1 and CDR2: MNHEY and SMNVEV (reference sequence). The CDR3 consists of 15 residues. CDR3 nucleotide sequence: TGTGCCAGCAGTTTTCTTAGCGGGAGGGGGAATGAGCAGTTCTTC. Protein sequence: CASSFLSGRGNEQFF.